This TCR beta chain originates from a study of cytomegalovirus exposure and HLA in healthy donors. Study findings and constraints: The study recorded 164 TCR beta chains that were cytomegalovirus-associated. Presence/absence comparisons presumed near-even sequencing depth among donors. In terms of immune exposure information, only CMV serostatus was available. An analysis that came later showed most CMV-associated TCR beta chains appearing HLA-restricted.

The CDR3 is made up of 16 amino acids. The germline V gene has CDR1 SGHTA and CDR2 FQGTGA. Deletions cut 5 bases from V and 2 bases from J, with 16 bases between. About this clone itself: The antigen is not known.

PCR employed 60 Vbeta and 13 Jbeta primers. Using immunoSEQ multiplex PCR, the repertoire was profiled, and TCRdb retains in-frame clones only, with some absent. Here the sample spans some 160,000 clones, about three quarters being singletons. The chain combines TRBV7-3 with TRBJ1-3; the D gene is possibly TRBD1 (5 bases). This clonotype was sampled from a woman aged 40 to 50 in good health and CMV-seropositive. Specimen: PBMCs. The DNA of the CDR3 is TGTGCCAGCAGCCCAAACGCCCCGGGGGCTGGAAACACCATATATTTT. Protein sequence: CASSPNAPGAGNTIYF.